The sequence of this TCR beta chain was determined in a study of memory CD8 T cells in hepatitis C reinfection. Overall study: HCV reinfection meant a positive HCV RNA test after two negative tests at least 60 days apart. Study findings and constraints: Conclusions on public clonotypes and secondary clearance were not definitive with about 5 donors.

For this clone: What it recognizes is unknown.

Time point defined: peak reinfection, 3 to 8 weeks after reinfection detection. No in vitro expansion preceded TCR sequencing of the sorted cells. Assay: immunoSEQ multiplex PCR; the TCRdb copy retains only in-frame clones and omits some. The table has fewer than 50,000 clones, roughly 90% seen once. Sequencing used naive CD8+ T cells sorted from blood. The origin of this receptor is a young man with hepatitis C virus infection.

CDR3 residues: CASSATGSMETQYF. In DNA form, the CDR3 reads TGTGCCAGCTCGGCGACAGGGTCGATGGAGACCCAGTACTTC. This rearrangement joins TRBV7-7 to TRBJ2-5; 7 nucleotides line up with TRBD1. Germline-derived CDR1 and CDR2 are SSHAT and FNYEAQ (reference sequence). The CDR3 has 14 amino acids. The V gene end was trimmed by 8 bases and the J gene end by 5 bases; junction bases not matched to a gene: 11. The variable domain in full, with the rest retrieved from reference TRBV7-7 and TRBJ2-5, is GAGVSQSPRYKVTKRGQDVTLRCDPISSHATLYWYQQALGQGPEFLTYFNYEAQPDKSGLPSDRFSAERPEGSISTLTIQRTEQRDSAMYRCASSATGSMETQYFGPGTRLLVL.